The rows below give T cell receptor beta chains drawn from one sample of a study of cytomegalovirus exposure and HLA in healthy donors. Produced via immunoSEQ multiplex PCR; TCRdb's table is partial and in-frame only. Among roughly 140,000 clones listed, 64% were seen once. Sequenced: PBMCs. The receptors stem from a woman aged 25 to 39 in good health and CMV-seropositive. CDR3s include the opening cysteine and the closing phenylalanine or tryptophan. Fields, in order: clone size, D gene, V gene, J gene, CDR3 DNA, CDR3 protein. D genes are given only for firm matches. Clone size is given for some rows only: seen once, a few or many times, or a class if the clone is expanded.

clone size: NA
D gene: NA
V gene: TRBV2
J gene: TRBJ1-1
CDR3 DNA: TGTGCCAGCAGTGAAATGGGGCAGGTGAACACTGAAGCTTTCTTT
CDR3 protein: CASSEMGQVNTEAFF

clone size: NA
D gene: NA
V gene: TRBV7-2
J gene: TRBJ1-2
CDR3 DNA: TGTGCCAGCAGCTATACGCGGAGCCTTTTCTATGGCTACACCTTC
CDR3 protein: CASSYTRSLFYGYTF

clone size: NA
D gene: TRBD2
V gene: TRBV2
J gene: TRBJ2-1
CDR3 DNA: TGTGCCAGCAGTGATTCGTTTGGGACTAAACCTGTGGATGAGCAGTTCTTC
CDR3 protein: CASSDSFGTKPVDEQFF

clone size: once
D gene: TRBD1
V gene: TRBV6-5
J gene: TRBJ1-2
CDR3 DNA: TGTGCCAGCAGTGGGCAGGGGGCTGGCTACACCTTC
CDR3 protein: CASSGQGAGYTF

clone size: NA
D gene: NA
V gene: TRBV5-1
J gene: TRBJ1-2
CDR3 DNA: TGCGCCAGCAGCTTGCGTCCTACCGCGAACTATGGCTACACCTTC
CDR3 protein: CASSLRPTANYGYTF

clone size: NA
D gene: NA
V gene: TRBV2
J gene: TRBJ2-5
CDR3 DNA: TGTGCCAGCAGTGGGGTGGGGGCGGAGACCCAGTACTTC
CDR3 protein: CASSGVGAETQYF

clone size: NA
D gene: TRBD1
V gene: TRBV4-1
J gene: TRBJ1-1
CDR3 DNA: TGCGCCAGCAGCGTGCGGGACAGGGGAAAAAACACTGAAGCTTTCTTT
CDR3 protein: CASSVRDRGKNTEAFF

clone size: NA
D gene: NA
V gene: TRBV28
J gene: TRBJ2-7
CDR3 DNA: TGTGCCAGCAGTTCCTTAACCATAGTCAACCGGGACGGGAGCTCCTACGAGCAGTACTTC
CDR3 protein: CASSSLTIVNRDGSSYEQYF

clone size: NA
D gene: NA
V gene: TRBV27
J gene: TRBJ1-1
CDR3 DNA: TGTGCCAGCAGGAACAACAGAGATCTTTACACTGAAGCTTTCTTT
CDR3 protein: CASRNNRDLYTEAFF

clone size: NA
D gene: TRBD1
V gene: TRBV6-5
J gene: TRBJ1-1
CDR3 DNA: TGTGCCAGCGGGACAGGGGGCACTGAAGCTTTCTTT
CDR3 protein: CASGTGGTEAFF

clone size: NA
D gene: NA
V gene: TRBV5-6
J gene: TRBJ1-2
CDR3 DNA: TGTGCCAGCAGCTTGAATCCATTCCCCCATGGCTACACCTTC
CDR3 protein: CASSLNPFPHGYTF

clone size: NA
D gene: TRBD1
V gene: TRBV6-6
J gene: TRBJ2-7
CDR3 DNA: TGTGCCAGCGGGGAGACAGGGGCCTACGAGCAGTACTTC
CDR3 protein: CASGETGAYEQYF

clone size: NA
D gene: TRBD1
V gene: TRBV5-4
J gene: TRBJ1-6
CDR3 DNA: TGTGCCAGCAGCTTGGCCGACAGGGAAAATTCACCCCTCCACTTT
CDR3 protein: CASSLADRENSPLHF

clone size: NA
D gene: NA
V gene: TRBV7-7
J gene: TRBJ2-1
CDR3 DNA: TGTGCCAGCAGCGCCGCAGGAGGCGAGCAGTTCTTC
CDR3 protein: CASSAAGGEQFF

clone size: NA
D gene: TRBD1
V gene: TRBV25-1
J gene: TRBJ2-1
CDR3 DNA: TGTGCCAGCAGAGCCGGGACAGGGTACAATGAGCAGTTCTTC
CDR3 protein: CASRAGTGYNEQFF

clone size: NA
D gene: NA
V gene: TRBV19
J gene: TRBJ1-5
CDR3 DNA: TGTGCCAGTAGTATATCGGACAGTTCTAATCAGCCCCAGCATTTT
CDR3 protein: CASSISDSSNQPQHF

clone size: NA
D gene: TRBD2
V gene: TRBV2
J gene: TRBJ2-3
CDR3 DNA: TGTGCCAGCATGGGACTGACTAGCAGCACAGATACGCAGTATTTT
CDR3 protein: CASMGLTSSTDTQYF

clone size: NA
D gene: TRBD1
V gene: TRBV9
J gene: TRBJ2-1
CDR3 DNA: TGTGCCAGCAGCGTAGTCGCAGGGGGCGTCCACAATGAGCAGTTCTTC
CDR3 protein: CASSVVAGGVHNEQFF

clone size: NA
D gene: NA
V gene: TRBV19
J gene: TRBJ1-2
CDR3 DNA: TGTGCCAGTAGTACCCGGAAGGACAGCCTCTATGGCTACACCTTC
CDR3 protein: CASSTRKDSLYGYTF

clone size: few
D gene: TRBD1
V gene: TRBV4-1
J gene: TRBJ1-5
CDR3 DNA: TGCGCCAGCAGCCAAGCCGGGACAGGGAGTCAGCCCCAGCATTTT
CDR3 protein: CASSQAGTGSQPQHF

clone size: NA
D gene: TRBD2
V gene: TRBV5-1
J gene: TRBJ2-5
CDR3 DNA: TGCGCCAGCAGCCCGGTACTAGCGGGCGCTAGAGAGACCCAGTACTTC
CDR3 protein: CASSPVLAGARETQYF

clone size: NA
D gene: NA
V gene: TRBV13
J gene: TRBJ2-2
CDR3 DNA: TGTGCCAGCAGCCCAATGACCGGGGAGCTGTTTTTT
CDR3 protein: CASSPMTGELFF

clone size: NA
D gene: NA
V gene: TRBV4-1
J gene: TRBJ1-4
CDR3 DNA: TGCGCCAGCAGCCAACCAGGGATGACTAATGAAAAACTGTTTTTT
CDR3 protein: CASSQPGMTNEKLFF

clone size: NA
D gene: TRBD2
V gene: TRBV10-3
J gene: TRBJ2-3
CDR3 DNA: TGTGCCACCTTAAGCGGGAGATCGAGAAATACGCAGTATTTT
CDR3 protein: CATLSGRSRNTQYF

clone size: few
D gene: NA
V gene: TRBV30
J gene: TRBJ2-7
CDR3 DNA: TGTGCCTGGAGTTATGTAGCCGTCGCGTACTTC
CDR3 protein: CAWSYVAVAYF

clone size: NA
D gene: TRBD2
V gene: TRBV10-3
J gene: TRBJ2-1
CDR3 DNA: TGTGCCATCACCGAACTAGCGGGGGGGAGCAATGAGCAGTTCTTC
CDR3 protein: CAITELAGGSNEQFF

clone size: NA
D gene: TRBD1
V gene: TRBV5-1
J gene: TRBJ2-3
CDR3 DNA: TGCGCCAGCAGAATAGAACTCCCCGGGACAGGAAAAGCAGATACGCAGTATTTT
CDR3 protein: CASRIELPGTGKADTQYF

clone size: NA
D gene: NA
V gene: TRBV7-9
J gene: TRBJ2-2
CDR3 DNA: TGTGCCAGCAGCTTATTGAGGCTCCCGGGCGGGGAGCTGTTTTTT
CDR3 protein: CASSLLRLPGGELFF

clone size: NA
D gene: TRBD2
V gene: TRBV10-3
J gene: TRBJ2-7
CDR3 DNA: TGTGCCATCAGGGGACTAGCGGGCTCCTACGAGCAGTACTTC
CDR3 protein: CAIRGLAGSYEQYF

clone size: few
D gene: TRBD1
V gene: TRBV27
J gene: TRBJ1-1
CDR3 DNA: TGTGCCAGCAGCAGGGGGCTGAGGAACACTGAAGCTTTCTTT
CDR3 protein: CASSRGLRNTEAFF

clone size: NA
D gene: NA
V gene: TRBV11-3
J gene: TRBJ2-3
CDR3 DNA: TGTGCCAGCAGCCCCACCCAGGGCGATACGCAGTATTTT
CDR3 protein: CASSPTQGDTQYF

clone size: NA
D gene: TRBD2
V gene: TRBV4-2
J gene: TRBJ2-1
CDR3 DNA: TGTGCCAGCAGCCAACAGCTAGCGGGAGGTGATGAGCAGTTCTTC
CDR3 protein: CASSQQLAGGDEQFF

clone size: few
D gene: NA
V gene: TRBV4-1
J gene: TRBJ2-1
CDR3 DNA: TGCGCCAGCAGCCAATCGGGGAGTTGGATTGCAGATGAGCAGTTCTTC
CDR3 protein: CASSQSGSWIADEQFF

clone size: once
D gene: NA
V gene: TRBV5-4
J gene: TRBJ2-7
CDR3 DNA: TGTGCCAGCAGCTTGAAGGCGGCCCCCAGCTCCTACGAGCAGTACTTC
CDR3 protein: CASSLKAAPSSYEQYF

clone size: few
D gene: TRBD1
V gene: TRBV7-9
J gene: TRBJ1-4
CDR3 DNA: TGTGCCAGCAGCTCCACAGGGGGGCTACTACTGAATGAAAAACTGTTTTTT
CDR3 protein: CASSSTGGLLLNEKLFF

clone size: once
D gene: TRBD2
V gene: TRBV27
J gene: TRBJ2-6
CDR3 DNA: TGTGCCAGCCGAACCCTCCGGGGGGGCTCTGGGGCCAACGTCCTGACTTTC
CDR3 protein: CASRTLRGGSGANVLTF

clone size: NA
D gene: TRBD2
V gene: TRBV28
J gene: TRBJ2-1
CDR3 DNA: TGTGCCAGCAGTGTGGGGGGGAATGAGCAGTTCTTC
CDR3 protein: CASSVGGNEQFF